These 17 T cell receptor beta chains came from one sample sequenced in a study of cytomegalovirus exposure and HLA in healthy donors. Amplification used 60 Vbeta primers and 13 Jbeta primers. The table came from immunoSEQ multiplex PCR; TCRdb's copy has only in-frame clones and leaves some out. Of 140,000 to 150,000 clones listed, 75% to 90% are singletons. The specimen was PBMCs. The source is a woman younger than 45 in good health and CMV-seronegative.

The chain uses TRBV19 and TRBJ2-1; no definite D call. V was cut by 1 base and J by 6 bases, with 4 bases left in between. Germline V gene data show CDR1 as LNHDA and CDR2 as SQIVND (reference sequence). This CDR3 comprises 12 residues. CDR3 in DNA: TGTGCCAGTAGTATAGCTCCCAATGAGCAGTTCTTC. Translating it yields CASSIAPNEQFF.

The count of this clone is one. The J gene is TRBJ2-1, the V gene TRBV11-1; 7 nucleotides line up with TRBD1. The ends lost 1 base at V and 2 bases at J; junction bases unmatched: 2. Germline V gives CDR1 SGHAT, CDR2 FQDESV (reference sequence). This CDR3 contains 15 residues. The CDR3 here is CASSLGQGAYNEQFF. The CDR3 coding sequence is TGTGCCAGCAGCTTAGGACAGGGAGCCTACAATGAGCAGTTCTTC.

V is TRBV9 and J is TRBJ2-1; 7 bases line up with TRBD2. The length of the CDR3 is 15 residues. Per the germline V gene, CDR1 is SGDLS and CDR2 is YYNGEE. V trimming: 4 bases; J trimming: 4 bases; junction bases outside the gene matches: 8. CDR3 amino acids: CASSPTREGYNEQFF. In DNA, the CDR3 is TGTGCCAGCAGCCCTACCAGGGAGGGGTACAATGAGCAGTTCTTC.

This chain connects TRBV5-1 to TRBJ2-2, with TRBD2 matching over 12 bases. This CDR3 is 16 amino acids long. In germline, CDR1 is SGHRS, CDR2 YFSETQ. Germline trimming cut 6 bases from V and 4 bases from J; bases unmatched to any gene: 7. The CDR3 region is CASTTSGGSGTGELFF. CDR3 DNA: TGCGCCAGCACCACTAGCGGGGGGTCCGGCACCGGGGAGCTGTTTTTT.

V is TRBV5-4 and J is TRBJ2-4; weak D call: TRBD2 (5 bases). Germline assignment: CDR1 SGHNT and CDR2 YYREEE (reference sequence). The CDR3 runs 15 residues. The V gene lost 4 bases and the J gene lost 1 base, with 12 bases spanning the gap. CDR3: CASSTIVAAKNIQYF. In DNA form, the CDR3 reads TGTGCCAGCAGCACTATCGTAGCGGCCAAAAACATTCAGTACTTC.

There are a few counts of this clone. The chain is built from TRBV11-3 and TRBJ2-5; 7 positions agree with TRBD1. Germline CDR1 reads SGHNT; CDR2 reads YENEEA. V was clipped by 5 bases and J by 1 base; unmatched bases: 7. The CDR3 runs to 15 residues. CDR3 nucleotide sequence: TGTGCCAGCAGCCCCTCAGGGGGACCCCAAGAGACCCAGTACTTC. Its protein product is CASSPSGGPQETQYF.

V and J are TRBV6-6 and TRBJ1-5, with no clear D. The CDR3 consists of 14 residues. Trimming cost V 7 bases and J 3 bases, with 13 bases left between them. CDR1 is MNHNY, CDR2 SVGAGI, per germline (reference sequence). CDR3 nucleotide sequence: TGTGCCAGCACCTCGGGGAGAACCAATCAGCCCCAGCATTTT. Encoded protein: CASTSGRTNQPQHF.

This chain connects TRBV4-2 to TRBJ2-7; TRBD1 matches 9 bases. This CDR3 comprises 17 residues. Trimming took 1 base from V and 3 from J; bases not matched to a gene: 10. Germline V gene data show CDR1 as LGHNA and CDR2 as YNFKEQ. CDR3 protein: CASSQGDWTGAYYEQYF. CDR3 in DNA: TGTGCCAGCAGCCAAGGGGATTGGACAGGGGCTTACTACGAGCAGTACTTC.

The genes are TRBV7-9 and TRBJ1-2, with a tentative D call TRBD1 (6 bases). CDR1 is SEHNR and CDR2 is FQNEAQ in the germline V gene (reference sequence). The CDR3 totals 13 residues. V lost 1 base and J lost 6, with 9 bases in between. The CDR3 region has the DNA TGTGCCAGCAGCTTAGAGGCAGGGGATGGCTACACCTTC. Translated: CASSLEAGDGYTF.

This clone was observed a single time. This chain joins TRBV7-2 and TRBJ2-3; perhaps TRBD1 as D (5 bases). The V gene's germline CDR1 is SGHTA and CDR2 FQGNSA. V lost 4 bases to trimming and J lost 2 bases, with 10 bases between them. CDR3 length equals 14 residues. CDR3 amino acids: CASSSVGPTDTQYF. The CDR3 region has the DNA TGTGCCAGCAGCTCAGTGGGGCCCACAGATACGCAGTATTTT.

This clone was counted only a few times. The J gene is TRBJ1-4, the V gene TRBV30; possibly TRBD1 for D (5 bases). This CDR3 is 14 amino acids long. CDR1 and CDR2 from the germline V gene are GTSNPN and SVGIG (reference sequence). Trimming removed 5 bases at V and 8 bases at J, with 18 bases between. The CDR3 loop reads CAWGWSRVSEKLFF. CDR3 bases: TGTGCCTGGGGATGGAGCAGGGTCTCAGAAAAACTGTTTTTT.

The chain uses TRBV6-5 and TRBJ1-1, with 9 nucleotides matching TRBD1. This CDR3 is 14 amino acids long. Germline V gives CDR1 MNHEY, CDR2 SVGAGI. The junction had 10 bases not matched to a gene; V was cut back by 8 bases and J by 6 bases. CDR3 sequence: CASQTDRGAAEAFF. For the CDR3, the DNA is TGTGCCAGCCAAACTGACAGGGGGGCTGCTGAAGCTTTCTTT.

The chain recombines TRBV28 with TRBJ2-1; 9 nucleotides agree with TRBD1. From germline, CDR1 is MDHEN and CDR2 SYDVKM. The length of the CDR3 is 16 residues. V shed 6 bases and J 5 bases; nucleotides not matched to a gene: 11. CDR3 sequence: CASRVRQGGSDNEQFF. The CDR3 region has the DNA TGTGCCAGCAGGGTTAGACAGGGGGGATCCGACAATGAGCAGTTCTTC.

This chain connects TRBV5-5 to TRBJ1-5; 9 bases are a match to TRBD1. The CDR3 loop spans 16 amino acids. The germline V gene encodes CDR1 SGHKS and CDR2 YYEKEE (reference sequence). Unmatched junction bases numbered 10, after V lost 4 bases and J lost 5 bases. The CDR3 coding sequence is TGTGCCAGCAGCCCACTGGACAGGGGAGGCGATCAGCCCCAGCATTTT. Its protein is CASSPLDRGGDQPQHF.

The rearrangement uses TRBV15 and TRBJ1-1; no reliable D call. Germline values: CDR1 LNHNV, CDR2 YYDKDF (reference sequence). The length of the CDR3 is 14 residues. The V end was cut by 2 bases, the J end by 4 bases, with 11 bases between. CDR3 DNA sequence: TGTGCCACCAGCAGAACTGAGGGTAGCACTGAAGCTTTCTTT. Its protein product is CATSRTEGSTEAFF.

As DNA, the CDR3 is TGTGCCAGCAGTTACTCGAAGGACACTCACCTTTCCCTCCACTTT. Its protein product is CASSYSKDTHLSLHF. V gene TRBV6-6 combines with J gene TRBJ1-6; perhaps TRBD1 as D (5 bases). Germline V lookup: CDR1 MNHNY, CDR2 SVGAGI (reference sequence). Deletions cut 0 bases from V and 14 bases from J, with 17 bases between. CDR3 length: 15 residues.

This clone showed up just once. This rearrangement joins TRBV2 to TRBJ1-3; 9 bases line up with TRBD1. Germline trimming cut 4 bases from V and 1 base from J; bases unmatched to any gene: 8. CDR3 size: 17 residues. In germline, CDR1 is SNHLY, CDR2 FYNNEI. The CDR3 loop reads CASSGPRTGVSGNTIYF. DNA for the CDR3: TGTGCCAGCAGTGGGCCCCGGACAGGGGTTTCTGGAAACACCATATATTTT.